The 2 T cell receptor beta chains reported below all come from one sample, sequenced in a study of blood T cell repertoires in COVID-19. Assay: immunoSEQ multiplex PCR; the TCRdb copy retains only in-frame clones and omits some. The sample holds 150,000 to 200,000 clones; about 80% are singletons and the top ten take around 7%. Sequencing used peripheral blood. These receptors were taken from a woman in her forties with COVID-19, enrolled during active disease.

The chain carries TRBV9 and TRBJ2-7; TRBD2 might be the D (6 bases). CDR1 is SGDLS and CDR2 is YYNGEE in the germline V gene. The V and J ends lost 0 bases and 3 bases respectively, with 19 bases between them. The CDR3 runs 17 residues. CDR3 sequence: CASSVDPISGTLYEQYF. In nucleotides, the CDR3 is TGTGCCAGCAGCGTAGATCCGATTAGCGGCACACTCTACGAGCAGTACTTC.

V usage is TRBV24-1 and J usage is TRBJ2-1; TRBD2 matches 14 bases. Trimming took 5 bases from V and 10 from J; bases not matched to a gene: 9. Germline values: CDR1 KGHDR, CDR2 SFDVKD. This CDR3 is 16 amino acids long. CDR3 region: CATSGGTSGSSEEQFF. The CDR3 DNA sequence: TGTGCCACCAGTGGGGGGACTAGCGGGAGTTCGGAAGAGCAGTTCTTC.